A selection of T cell receptor beta chains follows, all from one sample in a study of T cell repertoires in aging, cancer and after chemotherapy. One entry per CDR3 protein results from TCRdb running MiXCR on the multiplex PCR reads. Of several thousand distinct CDR3 sequences listed, approximately 33% are singletons. The sequenced sample was blood. Receptors originate from a human donor in good health. The donor label of this sample is uncertain. CDR3s leave out the opening cysteine and the closing phenylalanine or tryptophan. Fields, in order: V gene, CDR3 length, J gene, CDR3 protein.

TRBV19	13	TRBJ1-2	ASRLSGVHRHGYT
TRBV27	11	TRBJ1-5	ASSLGQEQPQH
TRBV18	16	TRBJ2-6	ASSPRAGESSGANVLT
TRBV29-1	10	TRBJ2-2	SVGTNTGELF
TRBV6-6	17	TRBJ2-3	ASSYSMTGGFPSTDTQY
TRBV12-3/TRBV12-4	10	TRBJ2-3	ASKPGTDTQY
TRBV19	12	TRBJ2-5	ASSITAAQETQY
TRBV4-1	13	TRBJ1-6	ASSQSDRVDSPLH
TRBV7-2	14	TRBJ2-5	ASSQRNLAGQETQY
TRBV12-3/TRBV12-4	12	TRBJ1-6	ASSFRGESSPLH
TRBV5-5	11	TRBJ1-6	ASSPVSNSPLH
TRBV20-1	12	TRBJ2-7	SARDGLANYEQY
TRBV13	13	TRBJ2-3	ASSKPGQRTDTQY
TRBV15	15	TRBJ2-5	ATSGGTAITYQETQY
TRBV19	14	TRBJ1-1	ASSITGQGGGTEAF
TRBV30	14	TRBJ2-7	AWSVSTSGRGYEQY
TRBV12-3/TRBV12-4	12	TRBJ2-5	ASSPSGGGETQY
TRBV6-2/TRBV6-3	13	TRBJ2-7	ASNGGSSYSYEQY
TRBV7-9	11	TRBJ1-3	ASSLVAENTIY
TRBV7-6	12	TRBJ2-5	ASSLVGGEETQY
TRBV5-1	13	TRBJ2-7	ASSRQTGDMGEQY
TRBV7-2	14	TRBJ2-1	ASSLGLAGGNNEQF
TRBV18	11	TRBJ2-5	ASSPGTEETQY
TRBV5-6	12	TRBJ2-6	ASSLTNRANVLT
TRBV6-5	13	TRBJ2-3	ASSLLAGGPDTQY
TRBV5-1	12	TRBJ1-1	ASSLGLPNTEAF
TRBV19	14	TRBJ1-2	ASTPTIGPNKDGYT
TRBV5-4	13	TRBJ2-3	ASSSAKGAADTQY
TRBV6-5	14	TRBJ2-2	ASSYLGDGNTGELF
TRBV6-1	13	TRBJ2-7	ASSYFTSDSYEQY
TRBV20-1	12	TRBJ2-7	SARAGTVSYEQY
TRBV18	12	TRBJ1-1	ASSPEGTNTEAF
TRBV19	13	TRBJ2-5	ASSTRGRFQETQY
TRBV18	13	TRBJ2-1	ASSPYRTGDNEQF
TRBV6-2/TRBV6-3	14	TRBJ2-1	ASSYSAGSSYNEQL
TRBV4-3	15	TRBJ1-2	ASSQGPKAAGNYGYT
TRBV19	11	TRBJ2-3	ASSIVVGDTQY
TRBV30	12	TRBJ2-1	AWRRRGGPREQF
TRBV18	11	TRBJ1-2	ASSADRAGGYT
TRBV13	13	TRBJ2-2	ASSFRDSYPGELF
TRBV12-3/TRBV12-4	13	TRBJ2-7	ASSLAGLAGYEQY
TRBV6-5	13	TRBJ1-2	ASSLGTGDRYGYT
TRBV5-1	14	TRBJ2-3	ASSLRGSVSTDTQY
TRBV19	15	TRBJ1-5	ASSILRRTQRNQPQH
TRBV6-2/TRBV6-3	14	TRBJ1-1	ASSYSPGQQNTEAF
TRBV30	11	TRBJ1-4	ALQTGAVEKLF
TRBV10-3	11	TRBJ1-6	AISELEGSPLH
TRBV5-4	10	TRBJ2-2	ASSSLAGELF
TRBV6-6	14	TRBJ2-3	ASSPGQSRSTDTQY
TRBV12-3/TRBV12-4	12	TRBJ1-6	ASRSGQNNSPLH
TRBV6-5	11	TRBJ1-1	ASSYSENTEAF
TRBV18	12	TRBJ2-5	ASSPGTGGKTQY
TRBV7-2	16	TRBJ2-6	ASRPGTGPISGANVLT